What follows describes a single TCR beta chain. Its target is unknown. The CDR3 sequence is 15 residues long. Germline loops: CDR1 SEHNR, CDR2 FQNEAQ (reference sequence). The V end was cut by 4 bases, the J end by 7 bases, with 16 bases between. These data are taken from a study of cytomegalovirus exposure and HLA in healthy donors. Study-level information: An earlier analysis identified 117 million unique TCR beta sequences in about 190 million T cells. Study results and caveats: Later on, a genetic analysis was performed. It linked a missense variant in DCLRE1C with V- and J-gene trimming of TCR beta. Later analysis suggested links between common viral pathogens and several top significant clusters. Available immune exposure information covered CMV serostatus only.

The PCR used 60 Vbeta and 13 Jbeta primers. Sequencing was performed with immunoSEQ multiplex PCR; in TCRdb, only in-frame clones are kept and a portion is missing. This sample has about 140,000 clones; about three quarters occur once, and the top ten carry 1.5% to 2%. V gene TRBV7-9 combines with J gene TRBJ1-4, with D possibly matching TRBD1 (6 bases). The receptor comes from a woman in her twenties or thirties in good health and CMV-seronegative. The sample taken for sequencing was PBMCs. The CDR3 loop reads CASSSLQGGGEKLFF. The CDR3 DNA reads TGTGCCAGCAGCTCACTACAGGGTGGAGGTGAAAAACTGTTTTTT. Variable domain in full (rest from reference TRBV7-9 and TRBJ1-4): DTGVSQNPRHKITKRGQNVTFRCDPISEHNRLYWYRQTLGQGPEFLTYFQNEAQLEKSRLLSDRFSAERPKGSFSTLEIQRTEQGDSAMYLCASSSLQGGGEKLFFGSGTQLSVL.